The T cell receptor beta chain described here comes from a study of cytomegalovirus exposure and HLA in healthy donors. Study-wide background: Earlier, roughly 180 million T cells were analyzed, and 90 million to 140 million unique TCR beta sequences were found among them. Of a few hundred genotyped donors, about 81% clustered with self-reported Caucasian donors. Study outcomes and limitations: Productive status was seen about 90% or about 30% of the time for most TCR beta V segments in an earlier analysis. As a later analysis showed, a missense DCLRE1C variant was linked to trimming of TCR beta V- and J-genes.

Notes on this clone: Its specificity is unknown.

This CDR3 comprises 15 residues. Trimming removed 5 bases at V and 0 bases at J, with 10 bases between. CDR1 is MNHNS and CDR2 is SASEGT in the germline V gene. The PCR contained 60 Vbeta and 13 Jbeta primers. Method: immunoSEQ multiplex PCR; TCRdb's copy keeps in-frame clones and lacks some. The table has under 200,000 clones, almost 85% seen once. This chain uses TRBV6-1 with TRBJ2-2; weak D call: TRBD2 (6 bases). Specimen: PBMCs. The clonotype comes from a boy aged 2 to 9 in good health and CMV-seronegative. The CDR3 nucleotides are TGTGCCAGCAGTCGGGGGAGGCCGAACACCGGGGAGCTGTTTTTT. Translation: CASSRGRPNTGELFF.